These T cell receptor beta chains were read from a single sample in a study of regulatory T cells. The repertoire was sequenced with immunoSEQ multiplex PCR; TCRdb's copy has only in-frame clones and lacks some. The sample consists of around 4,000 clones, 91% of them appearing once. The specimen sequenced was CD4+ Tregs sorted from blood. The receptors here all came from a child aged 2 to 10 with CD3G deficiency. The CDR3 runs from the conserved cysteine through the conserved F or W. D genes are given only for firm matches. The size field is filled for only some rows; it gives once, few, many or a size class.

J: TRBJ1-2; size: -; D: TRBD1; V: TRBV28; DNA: TGTGCCAGCAAGGCCGGGACAGGGTTTGGCTACACCTTC; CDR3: CASKAGTGFGYTF
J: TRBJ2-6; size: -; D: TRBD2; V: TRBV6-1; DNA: TGTGCCAGCAGTGCTATTCCGGGACTAGCGGGCTCTGGGGCCAACGTCCTGACTTTC; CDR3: CASSAIPGLAGSGANVLTF
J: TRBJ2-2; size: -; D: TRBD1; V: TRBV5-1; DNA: TGCGCCAGCAGCGCGGGACAGGGTCAGGACACCGGGGAGCTGTTTTTT; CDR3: CASSAGQGQDTGELFF
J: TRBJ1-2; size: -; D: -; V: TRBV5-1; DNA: TGCGCCAGCAGCCCCTTAAGCGGGAACTATGGCTACACCTTC; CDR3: CASSPLSGNYGYTF
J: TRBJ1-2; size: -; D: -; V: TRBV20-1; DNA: TGCAGTGCAGGACACCGGTATGGCTACACCTTC; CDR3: CSAGHRYGYTF
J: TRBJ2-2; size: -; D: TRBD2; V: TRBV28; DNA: TGTGCCAGCAGACCTAGCGGATTTAACACCGGGGAGCTGTTTTTT; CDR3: CASRPSGFNTGELFF
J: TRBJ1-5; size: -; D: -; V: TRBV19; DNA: TGTGCCAGGCGCCGGGACAGCAATCAGCCCCAGCATTTT; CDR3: CARRRDSNQPQHF
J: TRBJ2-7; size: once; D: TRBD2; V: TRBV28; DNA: TGTGCCAGCCGGGTCGGGAGGGGAGTCCACGAGCAGTACTTC; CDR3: CASRVGRGVHEQYF
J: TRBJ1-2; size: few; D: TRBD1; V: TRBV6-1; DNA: TGTGCCAGCAGAACAGGGGCTGCCTATGGCTACACCTTC; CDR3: CASRTGAAYGYTF
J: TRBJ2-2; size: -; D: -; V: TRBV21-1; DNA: TGTGCCAGCAGCGCCCGTTTGACCGGGGAGCTGTTTTTT; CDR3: CASSARLTGELFF
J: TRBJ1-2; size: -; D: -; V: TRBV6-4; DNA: TGTGCCAGCAGTGACTCGTCTGAAGCGTCAGGGGCGCGAGTTGGCTACACCTTC; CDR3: CASSDSSEASGARVGYTF
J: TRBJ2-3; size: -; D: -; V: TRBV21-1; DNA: TGTGCCAGCAGCAAAGGGGGACTAGCGGGAGGGCCAAATACGCAGTATTTT; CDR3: CASSKGGLAGGPNTQYF
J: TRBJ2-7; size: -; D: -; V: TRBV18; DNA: TGTGCCAGCTCATCCTCCTACGAGCAGTACTTC; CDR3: CASSSSYEQYF
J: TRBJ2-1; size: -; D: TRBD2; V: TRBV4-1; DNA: TGCGCCAGCAGCCAATTAGGGCTAGCGGAGTACGATGAGCAGTTCTTC; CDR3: CASSQLGLAEYDEQFF
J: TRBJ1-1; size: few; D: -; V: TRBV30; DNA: TGTGCCTGGAGTGTACGATCAGGGCCAGCTTTCTTT; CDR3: CAWSVRSGPAFF
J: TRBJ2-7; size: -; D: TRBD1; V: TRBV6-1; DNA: TGTGCCAGCATGGTTTACAGGGGGTCATCCTACGAGCAGTACTTC; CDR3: CASMVYRGSSYEQYF
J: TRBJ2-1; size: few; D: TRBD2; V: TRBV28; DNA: TGTGCCAGCAGTTTCTCGGGACTAGCGGGAGGCTACAATGAGCAGTTCTTC; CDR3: CASSFSGLAGGYNEQFF
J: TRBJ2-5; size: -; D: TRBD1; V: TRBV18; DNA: TGTGCCAGCTCAGTAAACAGGGGCTTCCAAGAGACCCAGTACTTC; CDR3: CASSVNRGFQETQYF
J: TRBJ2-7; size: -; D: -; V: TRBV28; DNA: TGTGCCAGCGCCCAAGGCGGCGGCATCTACGAGCAGTACTTC; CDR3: CASAQGGGIYEQYF
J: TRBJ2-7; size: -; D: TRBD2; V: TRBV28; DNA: TGTGCCAGCAGTCCTGCGGGAGGGAACCACGAGCAGTACTTC; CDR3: CASSPAGGNHEQYF
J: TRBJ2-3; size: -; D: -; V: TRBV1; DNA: TGCACCAGCGCATACCACATAAGGGCTAGCGGGACGGAAGATACGCAGTATTTT; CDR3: CTSAYHIRASGTEDTQYF
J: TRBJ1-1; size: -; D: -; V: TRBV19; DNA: TGTGGAGCCCCTCGGGGAGTGGAAGCTTTCTTT; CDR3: CGAPRGVEAFF
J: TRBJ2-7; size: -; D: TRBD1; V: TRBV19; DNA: TGTGCCAGTAGTATAGATCGTGGACAGGGGGGCCCCTCCGAGCAGTACTTC; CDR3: CASSIDRGQGGPSEQYF
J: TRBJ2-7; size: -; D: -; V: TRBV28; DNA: TGTGCCAGCAGTTCGACGGCTACCTACGAGCAGTACTTC; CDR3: CASSSTATYEQYF
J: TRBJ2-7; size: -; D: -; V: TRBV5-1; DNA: TGCGCCAGCAGCCGAATTGGGGACCCCTTCTACGAGCAGTACTTC; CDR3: CASSRIGDPFYEQYF
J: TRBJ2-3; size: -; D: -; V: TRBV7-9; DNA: TGTGCCAGCAGCTTAGCTAGCGGCACAGATACGCAGTATTTT; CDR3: CASSLASGTDTQYF
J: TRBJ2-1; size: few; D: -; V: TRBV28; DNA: TGTGCCAGCAGTCAATCCCTGGGTCCCCGTGAGCAGTTCTTC; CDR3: CASSQSLGPREQFF
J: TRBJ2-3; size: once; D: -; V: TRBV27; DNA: TGTGCCAGCAGTTTAGGGGGCTCCGGCGATACGCAGTATTTT; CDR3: CASSLGGSGDTQYF
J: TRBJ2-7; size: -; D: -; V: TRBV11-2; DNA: TGTGCCAGCAGCTCCTCAGGCCGGACACGCTTCGAGCAGTACTTC; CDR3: CASSSSGRTRFEQYF
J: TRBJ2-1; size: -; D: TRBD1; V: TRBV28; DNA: TGTGCCAGCAGTTCCCGGGACAGGGGTTCCTACAATGAGCAGTTCTTC; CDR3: CASSSRDRGSYNEQFF
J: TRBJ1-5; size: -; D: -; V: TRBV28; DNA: TGTGCCAGCAGTTATACCCCGGGCGGACTCAATCAGCCCCAGCATTTT; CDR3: CASSYTPGGLNQPQHF
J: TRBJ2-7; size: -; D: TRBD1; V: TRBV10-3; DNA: TGTGCCATCAGTGAGGGACAGGGAGCTACGAAGCAGTACTTC; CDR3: CAISEGQGATKQYF
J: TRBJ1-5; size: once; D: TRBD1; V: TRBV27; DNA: TGTGCCAGCAGTTTAAGGGGACAGAATCAGCCCCAGCATTTT; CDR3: CASSLRGQNQPQHF
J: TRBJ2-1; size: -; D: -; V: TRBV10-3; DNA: TGTGCCATCAGGACGGATCATAATGAGCAGTTCTTC; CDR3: CAIRTDHNEQFF
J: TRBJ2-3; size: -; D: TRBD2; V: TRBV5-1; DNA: TGCGCCAGCAGACGTTTTCGGGAGGTGACAGATACGCAGTATTTT; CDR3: CASRRFREVTDTQYF
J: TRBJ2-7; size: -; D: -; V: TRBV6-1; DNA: TGTGCCAGCAGTGCGGGAGCGCTTGGCTCCTACGAGCAGTACTTC; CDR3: CASSAGALGSYEQYF
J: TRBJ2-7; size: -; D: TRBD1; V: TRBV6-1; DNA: TGTGCCAGCAGTGAAGTCGACAGGGCGAACGAGCAGTACTTC; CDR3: CASSEVDRANEQYF
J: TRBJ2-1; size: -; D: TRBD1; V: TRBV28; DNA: TGTGCCAGCAGCACCGCGGGGACAGGGGGCAATGAGCAGTTCTTC; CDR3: CASSTAGTGGNEQFF
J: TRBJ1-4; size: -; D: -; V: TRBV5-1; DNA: TGCGCCAGCAGCGCCGGTACATGGACGCCTAATGAAAAACTGTTTTTT; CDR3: CASSAGTWTPNEKLFF
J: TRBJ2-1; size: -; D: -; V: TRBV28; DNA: TGTGCCAGCAGTCTCATCCCTAGCTATGGTGAGCAGTTCTTC; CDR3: CASSLIPSYGEQFF
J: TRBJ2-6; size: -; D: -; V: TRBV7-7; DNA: TGTGCCAGCAGCCGCAAGCGAGTGCCACAAAGTCGGGCCAACGTCCTGACTTTC; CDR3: CASSRKRVPQSRANVLTF
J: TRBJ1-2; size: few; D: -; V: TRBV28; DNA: TGTGCCAGCAGTCCCTCCTCGGGTATTTTATATGGCTACACCTTC; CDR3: CASSPSSGILYGYTF
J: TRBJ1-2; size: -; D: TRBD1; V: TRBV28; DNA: TGTGCCAGCGGACAGGGGGCGCGGGGCTACACCTTC; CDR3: CASGQGARGYTF
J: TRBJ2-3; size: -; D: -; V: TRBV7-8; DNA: TGTGCCAGCAGCTTAGGGGCTACGCAGTATTTT; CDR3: CASSLGATQYF
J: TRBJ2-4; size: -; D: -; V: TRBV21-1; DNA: TGTGCCAGCAGCAAAGGGGACAGGGCCAAAAACATTCAGTACTTC; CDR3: CASSKGDRAKNIQYF
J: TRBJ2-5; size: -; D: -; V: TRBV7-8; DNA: TGTGCCAGCAGCTTACTAAGGGGGAGGGCCGTAGAGACCCAGTACTTC; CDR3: CASSLLRGRAVETQYF
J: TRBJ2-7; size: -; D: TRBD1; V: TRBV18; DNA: TGTGCCAGCTCCCTCACCGGGACAGGGAAAGAGCAGTACTTC; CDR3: CASSLTGTGKEQYF
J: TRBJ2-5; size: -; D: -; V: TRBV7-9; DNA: TGTGCCAGCAGCTCCCTAGGGGGTTCTAGAGAGACCCAGTACTTC; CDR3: CASSSLGGSRETQYF
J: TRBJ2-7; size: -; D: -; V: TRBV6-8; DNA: TGTGCCAGCAGTAACTACGAGCAGTACTTC; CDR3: CASSNYEQYF